This entry lists 24 T cell receptor beta chains sequenced from one sample in a study of a mutant IDH1 vaccine in newly diagnosed glioma. Antigens of these TCRs are unknown. Time point described: week 35, safety follow-up. Every single dose of the vaccine, 300 ug of mutant IDH1 20-mer peptide, came with topical imiquimod. TCRdb's table, derived via immunoSEQ multiplex PCR, lists solely in-frame clones and lacks some. The table shows over 45,000 clones, with over 65% occurring only once. Here the sequenced sample was PBMCs, taken from a glioma patient whose treatment included an IDH1 peptide vaccine. These receptors were taken from a man aged 40-49 years with glioma.

This clone was seen just once. The chain carries TRBV5-4 and TRBJ2-3; no clear D. Germline V CDR1 and CDR2: SGHNT, YYREEE (reference sequence). V dropped 0 bases and J dropped 6 bases, with 14 bases sitting between them. This CDR3 is built from 15 residues. The CDR3 loop reads CASSLEAEVGDTQYF. CDR3 nucleotides: TGTGCCAGCAGCTTGGAGGCCGAGGTGGGGGATACGCAGTATTTT. The full variable domain, rest sourced from reference TRBV5-4 and TRBJ2-3, is ETGVTQSPTHLIKTRGQQVTLRCSSQSGHNTVSWYQQALGQGPQFIFQYYREEENGRGNFPPRFSGLQFPNYSSELNVNALELDDSALYLCASSLEAEVGDTQYFGPGTRLTVL.

The table lists this clone with a few counts. V is TRBV19 and J is TRBJ1-1; tentative D call: TRBD1 (5 bases). CDR1 and CDR2 (germline): LNHDA, SQIVND (reference sequence). This CDR3 is 13 amino acids long. The ends were cut back, 6 bases at V and 0 bases at J, with 8 bases in the middle. The CDR3 DNA is TGTGCCAGTAGGGCAGGGATGAACACTGAAGCTTTCTTT. Its protein is CASRAGMNTEAFF. The full variable domain, with the rest looked up from reference TRBV19 and TRBJ1-1, is DGGITQSPKYLFRKEGQNVTLSCEQNLNHDAMYWYRQDPGQGLRLIYYSQIVNDFQKGDIAEGYSVSREKKESFPLTVTSAQKNPTAFYLCASRAGMNTEAFFGQGTRLTVV.

V usage is TRBV7-8 and J usage is TRBJ2-3; 8 nucleotides match TRBD2. Unmatched junction bases numbered 4, after V lost 5 bases and J lost 6 bases. Germline CDR1 reads SGHVS; CDR2 reads FQNEAQ. The CDR3 length is 13 residues. As DNA, the CDR3 is TGTGCCAGCAGCGCGGGAGGCGGGGATACGCAGTATTTT. Translating it yields CASSAGGGDTQYF.

The V and J genes are TRBV6-1 and TRBJ1-1; D is undetermined. CDR1 is MNHNS, CDR2 SASEGT, per germline. CDR3 length: 15 residues. The V gene lost 1 base and the J gene lost 0 bases, with 9 bases spanning the gap. The CDR3 coding sequence is TGTGCCAGCAGTGAAGTAGGCACGTTGAACACTGAAGCTTTCTTT. Protein sequence: CASSEVGTLNTEAFF.

This rearrangement joins TRBV5-4 to TRBJ2-3; TRBD1 matches 10 bases. The CDR3 is 16 amino acids. CDR1 is SGHNT and CDR2 is YYREEE in the germline V gene (reference sequence). Trimming cost V 1 base and J 2 bases; bases outside gene matches: 4. CDR3 sequence: CASSLPGQGPTDTQYF. In DNA, the CDR3 is TGTGCCAGCAGCTTGCCGGGACAGGGGCCCACAGATACGCAGTATTTT.

This rearrangement joins TRBV7-9 to TRBJ2-1, with D uncertain. Between the trimmed V and J ends, which lost 1 base and 0 bases, there was a span of 10 bases. The germline gives CDR1 SEHNR, CDR2 FQNEAQ (reference sequence). There are 16 residues in the CDR3. The CDR3 reads CASSLGVSGSYNEQFF. CDR3 bases: TGTGCCAGCAGCTTAGGGGTATCTGGCTCCTACAATGAGCAGTTCTTC.

The V call is TRBV19, the J call TRBJ2-7, with D tentatively TRBD2 (5 bases). V was cut by 0 bases and J by 6 bases, with 9 bases left in between. This CDR3 has 13 amino acids. From germline, CDR1 is LNHDA and CDR2 SQIVND (reference sequence). CDR3 in amino acids: CASSIDREGEQYV. The CDR3 nucleotides read TGTGCCAGTAGTATAGATCGAGAGGGCGAGCAGTACGTC.

This clone was observed many times. The chain uses TRBV7-9 and TRBJ2-7; no definite D call. The CDR3 runs 14 residues. The germline V gene encodes CDR1 SEHNR and CDR2 FQNEAQ (reference sequence). V lost 1 base and J 6 bases, leaving 13 bases between the germline ends. CDR3 loop: CASSLGLGRVEQYF. CDR3 DNA sequence: TGTGCCAGCAGCTTAGGCCTCGGACGGGTCGAGCAGTACTTC. The entire variable domain, with the rest obtained from reference TRBV7-9 and TRBJ2-7, is as follows: DTGVSQNPRHKITKRGQNVTFRCDPISEHNRLYWYRQTLGQGPEFLTYFQNEAQLEKSRLLSDRFSAERPKGSFSTLEIQRTEQGDSAMYLCASSLGLGRVEQYFGPGTRLTVT.

The V gene is TRBV5-1, the J gene TRBJ2-4, with TRBD2 matching 9 bases. With V trimmed by 3 bases and J by 4 bases, 5 bases remained unmatched. Germline assignment: CDR1 SGHRS and CDR2 YFSETQ. The CDR3 spans 15 residues. CDR3 coding DNA: TGCGCCAGCAGCTACGACGCGGGAGGGAAAAACATTCAGTACTTC. This gives the protein CASSYDAGGKNIQYF.

V and J are TRBV13 and TRBJ2-3; 9 bases line up with TRBD2. This CDR3 comprises 16 residues. CDR1 PRHDT and CDR2 FYEKMQ come from the germline V gene (reference sequence). V gave up 1 base and J gave up 1 base; unmatched junction bases: 3. CDR3 loop: CASSLEGGRGTDTQYF. CDR3 nucleotides: TGTGCCAGCAGCTTAGAAGGCGGGAGGGGCACAGATACGCAGTATTTT.

The rearrangement uses TRBV7-2 and TRBJ2-2; a possible D gene is TRBD2 (7 bases). CDR1 is SGHTA and CDR2 is FQGNSA in the germline V gene. CDR3 length equals 15 residues. V was clipped by 2 bases and J by 2 bases, with 9 bases between them. CDR3 in DNA: TGTGCCAGCAGCTTAAGGGGGGGAAACACCGGGGAGCTGTTTTTT. As protein: CASSLRGGNTGELFF.

This chain links TRBV7-2 with TRBJ1-1; 10 bases line up with TRBD1. The CDR3 is 14 residues long. Germline V gene lookup returns CDR1 SGHTA and CDR2 FQGNSA. V lost 6 bases, J lost 6 bases, and 7 bases stayed unmatched. The CDR3 sequence is CASRPGGTGAEAFF. The CDR3 DNA reads as TGTGCCAGCAGACCGGGGGGGACAGGGGCTGAAGCTTTCTTT.

The rearrangement joins TRBV7-6 to TRBJ1-3, with D perhaps matching TRBD1 (6 bases). The V end was cut by 2 bases, the J end by 9 bases, with 8 bases between. The CDR3 runs to 12 residues. Germline CDR1 reads SGHVS; CDR2 reads FNYEAQ. The DNA of the CDR3 is TGTGCCAGCAGCTTATTGGGGGCCACCATATATTTT. This translates into CASSLLGATIYF.

The DNA of the CDR3 is TGTGCCATCAGTGAGCGGACTCCAACAAGCACCGGGGAGCTGTTTTTT. This codes for CAISERTPTSTGELFF. The rearrangement uses TRBV10-3 and TRBJ2-2; D might be TRBD2 (5 bases). The V and J ends lost 2 bases and 4 bases respectively, with 14 bases between them. Germline assignment: CDR1 ENHRY and CDR2 SYGVKD. The CDR3 spans 16 residues.

Turning to this clone: The sample has other DNA sequences that encode this CDR3 too. The chain links TRBV11-2 to TRBJ1-2; D is uncertain. Germline V gives CDR1 SGHAT, CDR2 FQNNGV. This CDR3 contains 12 residues. V shed 5 bases and J shed 5 bases, with 9 bases lying between them. The CDR3 nucleotides read TGTGCCAGCAGCCCCGACCGATATGGCTACACCTTC. Translated, it gives CASSPDRYGYTF.

A single count supports this clone. This sequence joins TRBV7-9 and TRBJ2-7, with TRBD2 identical over 11 bases. The CDR3 is 15 residues long. The J segment lost 3 bases and the V segment lost 4 bases, leaving 5 bases of the junction unmatched. Germline loops: CDR1 SEHNR, CDR2 FQNEAQ (reference sequence). DNA of the CDR3: TGTGCCAGCAGCTCACTAGCGGGAGTTCGCTACGAGCAGTACTTC. It translates to CASSSLAGVRYEQYF.

The chain carries TRBV27 and TRBJ2-1; 11 nucleotides agree with TRBD2. Germline CDR1 is MNHEY and CDR2 is SMNVEV (reference sequence). This CDR3 is 14 amino acids long. The V segment lost 7 bases and the J segment 8 bases; nucleotides outside the gene matches: 7. CDR3 sequence (DNA): TGTGCCAGCACCGGACTAGCGGGTGAGGATGAGCAGTTCTTC. This translates into CASTGLAGEDEQFF.

The chain recombines TRBV19 with TRBJ1-5; D is perhaps TRBD1 (5 bases). This CDR3 contains 15 residues. The germline V and J ends were trimmed by 3 bases and 3 bases, with 12 bases remaining between them. The germline gives CDR1 LNHDA, CDR2 SQIVND (reference sequence). CDR3 residues: CASSIWGVNNQPQHF. In DNA, the CDR3 is TGTGCCAGTAGTATTTGGGGGGTAAACAATCAGCCCCAGCATTTT.

The genes are TRBV5-1 and TRBJ2-2; D unclear. The CDR3 spans 16 residues. V was shortened by 1 base and J by 0 bases, with 10 bases between the two germline ends. Per germline, CDR1 SGHRS and CDR2 YFSETQ. This CDR3 is CASSLRIASNTGELFF. CDR3 nucleotides: TGCGCCAGCAGCTTGAGGATAGCCTCGAACACCGGGGAGCTGTTTTTT.

The chain combines TRBV5-1 with TRBJ2-1, with 8 bases that match TRBD2. The J segment lost 0 bases and the V segment lost 6 bases, leaving 8 bases of the junction unmatched. Germline V CDR1 and CDR2: SGHRS, YFSETQ. The CDR3 contains 16 residues. The CDR3 spells CASNTGGTSSYNEQFF. The CDR3 bases are TGCGCCAGCAACACGGGAGGGACGAGCTCCTACAATGAGCAGTTCTTC.

The rearrangement joins TRBV15 to TRBJ2-5; tentatively, D is TRBD2 (6 bases). With 2 bases removed from V and 1 base from J, the gap between germline ends came to 11 bases. The CDR3 runs 15 residues. Germline V lookup: CDR1 LNHNV, CDR2 YYDKDF (reference sequence). Here the CDR3 reads CATSRSTSFQETQYF. The CDR3 DNA sequence: TGTGCCACCAGCAGAAGTACTAGCTTCCAAGAGACCCAGTACTTC.

The chain couples TRBV5-1 to TRBJ1-2; D is ambiguous. Germline V gene data show CDR1 as SGHRS and CDR2 as YFSETQ. The CDR3 is made up of 13 amino acids. V lost 0 bases and J lost 6, with 9 bases in between. CDR3 nucleotides: TGCGCCAGCAGCTTGGATCGTTCGGATGGCTACACCTTC. This codes for CASSLDRSDGYTF.

This clone occurred a few times. V is TRBV6-5 and J is TRBJ1-1; D possibly corresponds to TRBD1 (6 bases). CDR1 and CDR2 from the germline V gene are MNHEY and SVGAGI. There are 14 residues in the CDR3. Deletions cut 0 bases from V and 7 bases from J, with 12 bases between. CDR3 in amino acids: CASSYSIAGVEAFF. CDR3 coding DNA: TGTGCCAGCAGTTACTCGATCGCAGGGGTTGAAGCTTTCTTT.

This clone was seen a few times. The rearrangement links TRBV6-1 to TRBJ2-1; 11 bases agree with TRBD2. V shed 4 bases and J 4 bases; nucleotides not matched to a gene: 6. The CDR3 covers 16 residues. CDR1 is MNHNS, CDR2 SASEGT, per germline. Here the CDR3 DNA reads TGTGCCAGCAGTGCTCCGGGACTAGCGGCTTACAATGAGCAGTTCTTC. The encoded protein is CASSAPGLAAYNEQFF.